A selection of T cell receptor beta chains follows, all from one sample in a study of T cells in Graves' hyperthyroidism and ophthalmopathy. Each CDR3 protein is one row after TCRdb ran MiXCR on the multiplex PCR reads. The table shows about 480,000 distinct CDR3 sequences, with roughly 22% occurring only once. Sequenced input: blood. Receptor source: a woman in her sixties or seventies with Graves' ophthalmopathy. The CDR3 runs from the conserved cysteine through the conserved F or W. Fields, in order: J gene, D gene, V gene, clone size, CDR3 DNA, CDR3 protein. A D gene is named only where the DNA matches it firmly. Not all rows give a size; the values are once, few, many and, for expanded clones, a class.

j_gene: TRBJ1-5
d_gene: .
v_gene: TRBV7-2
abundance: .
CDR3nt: TGTGCCAGCGGCTTAGACAGGTTATATCAGCCCCAGCATTTT
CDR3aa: CASGLDRLYQPQHF

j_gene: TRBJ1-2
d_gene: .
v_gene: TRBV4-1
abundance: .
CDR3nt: TGCGCCAGCAGCCAAGATGGACGGGTCGGCTATGGCTACACCTTC
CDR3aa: CASSQDGRVGYGYTF

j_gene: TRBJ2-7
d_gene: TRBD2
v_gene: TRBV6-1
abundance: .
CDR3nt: TGTGCCAGCACTAGCGGTCAATCCTACGAGCAGTACTTC
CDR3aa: CASTSGQSYEQYF

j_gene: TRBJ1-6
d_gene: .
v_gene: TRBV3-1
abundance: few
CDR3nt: TGTGCCAGCTCGGCGGCCGATTCACCCCTCCACTTT
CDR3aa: CASSAADSPLHF

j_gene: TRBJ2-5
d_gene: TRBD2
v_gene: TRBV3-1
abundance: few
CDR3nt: TGTGCCAGCAGCCAAGATCTTCAGGTAGCGGGGCGTTTCGAGACCCAGTACTTC
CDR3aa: CASSQDLQVAGRFETQYF

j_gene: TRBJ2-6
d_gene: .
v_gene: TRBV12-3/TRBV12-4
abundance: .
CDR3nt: TGTGCCAGCAGTTTGAACAGCCACCCCGGGGCCAACGTCCTGACTTTC
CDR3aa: CASSLNSHPGANVLTF

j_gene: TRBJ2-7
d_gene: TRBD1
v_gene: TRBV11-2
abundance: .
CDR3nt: TGTGCCAGCAGCTTTAACAGGGGACCGGGGGAGCAGTACTTC
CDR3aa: CASSFNRGPGEQYF

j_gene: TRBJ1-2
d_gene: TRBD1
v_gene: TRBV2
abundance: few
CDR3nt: TGTGCCAGCAGTGTGAGGGGGCGATCCTATGGCTACACCTTC
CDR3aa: CASSVRGRSYGYTF

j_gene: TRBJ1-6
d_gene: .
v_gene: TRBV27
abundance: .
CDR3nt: TGTGCCAGCAGTTTCGGGCTCAAAGGAAGCTCCTATAATTCACCCCTCCACTTT
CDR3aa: CASSFGLKGSSYNSPLHF

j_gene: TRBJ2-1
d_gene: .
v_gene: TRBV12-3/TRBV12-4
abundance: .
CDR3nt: TGTGCCAGCTCCCACCCGAGGCTAGTCAATGAGCAGTTCTTC
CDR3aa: CASSHPRLVNEQFF

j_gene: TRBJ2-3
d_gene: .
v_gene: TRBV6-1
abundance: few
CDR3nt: TGTGCCAGCGGGTCAGCGTCACTCACAGATACGCAGTATTTT
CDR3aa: CASGSASLTDTQYF

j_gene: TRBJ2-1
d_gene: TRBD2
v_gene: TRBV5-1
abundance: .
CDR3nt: TGCGCCAGCAGGAGTAGCGGGACTGGGAATGAGCAGTTCTTC
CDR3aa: CASRSSGTGNEQFF

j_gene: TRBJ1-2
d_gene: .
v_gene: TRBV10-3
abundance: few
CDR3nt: TGTGCCATCAGCTTACAGAAGCAGGGTGACTATGGCTACACCTTC
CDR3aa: CAISLQKQGDYGYTF

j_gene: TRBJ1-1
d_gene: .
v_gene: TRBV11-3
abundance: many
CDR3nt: TGTGCCAGCAGCGACGGACCAGGGTCCACTGAAGCTTTCTTT
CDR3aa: CASSDGPGSTEAFF

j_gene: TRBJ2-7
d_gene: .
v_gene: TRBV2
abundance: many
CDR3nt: TGTGCCAGCAGTGAACCCGGGCCAGGGCTCTACGAGCAGTACTTC
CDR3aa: CASSEPGPGLYEQYF

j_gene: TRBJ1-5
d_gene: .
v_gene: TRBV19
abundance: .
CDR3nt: TGTGCCAGTATGAACCGCCGCTCAACTGGGCAGCCCCAGCATTTT
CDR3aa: CASMNRRSTGQPQHF